Given below is one T cell receptor (beta chain) in context. Its matching antigen is unknown. This entry comes from a study of post-analysis software for immune sequencing data. Study-level points and caveats: Co-batched samples clustered tightly together by F measure. Multiple sclerosis was associated with a significant reduction in normalized Chao1 diversity relative to controls. The study found TRBV5-6, TRBV5-1 and TRBV20-1 among five TRBV segments more frequent in patients than controls.

Libraries were made from TCR beta cDNA, and they carried unique molecular identifiers. TCRdb redid the calling of the PCR reads with MiXCR, one entry per CDR3 protein. The repertoire includes 750,000 to 950,000 distinct CDR3 sequences, around 50% of them detected once, and around 4.5% sits in the top ten. With 0 bases removed from V and 8 bases from J, the gap between germline ends came to 20 bases. CDR3 length: 16 residues. The germline CDR1 and CDR2 sequences are SGHRS and YFSETQ. Source material: blood. The TCR originated in a girl aged 10 to 17 with multiple sclerosis. The V call is TRBV5-1, the J call TRBJ1-1, with D maybe TRBD1 (5 bases). This CDR3 reads CASSLGGIGLAAEAFF. CDR3 sequence (DNA): TGCGCCAGCAGCTTGGGGGGCATCGGGTTAGCGGCGGAAGCTTTCTTT.